This T cell receptor beta chain was retrieved from a study of metastatic and nonmetastatic thyroid tumors (dated by TCRdb to between 2020 and 2021). Background on the whole study: Repertoires were compared across peripheral blood and tumor or nodule tissue samples from malignant and benign thyroid patients.

This clone was seen many times. The target of this receptor is not known. No much larger clone exists at a distance of one base, and base qualities are not known. The CDR3 has 15 amino acids, counting the end cysteine and phenylalanine. Of all the DNA, just the CDR3 is kept, 45 bases in frame from base 1. Taken from the germline V gene, the CDR1 and CDR2 loops are SGHAT and FQNNGV. After removal of 5 bases from V and 1 base from J, the junction retains 3 bases not matched to a gene. The research as a whole found: TCR beta diversity was reported as significantly higher in malignant tumors than in benign nodules, in both blood and tumor samples.

None of the patients had been given any treatment before thyroid surgery. Using T-cell receptor beta sequencing, the study looked back at clinical samples from patients collected from about 2011 to 2019. Library preparation was by PCR. Sequencing relied on an Illumina HiSeq 4000. The TCR beta-chain CDR3 region of each patient was profiled by high-throughput sequencing. In the source study's methods: Drawing on CDR3 differences between clinicopathological groups, the researchers built a classifier meant to tell apart patients with distant-metastatic papillary thyroid cancer. The Shannon index was used to assess repertoire diversity, and the Morisita-Horn index was used to assess tumor-blood repertoire similarity. The raw public data were reprocessed by TCRdb itself: fastp quality trimming at Q25, MiXCR clonotype calling, in-frame beta chains only. TCRdb's processing, not the study's, gives the V and J calls here. This sample comprises tens of thousands of clones, about 16% of them detected only once. Together, the top ten hold under 3.5% of the sample.

This TCR derives from a female donor with papillary thyroid cancer or a benign thyroid nodule (not recorded which). Some clones in this sample may be carry-over from other donors' samples. The sequence is built from TRBV11-2 and TRBJ2-2; 8 nucleotides in the junction match TRBD2. The sample consisted of blood. The CDR3 has the sequence CASSETSVNTGELFF. The sequence in DNA is TGTGCCAGCAGCGAGACTAGCGTGAACACCGGGGAGCTGTTTTTT. Reference TRBV11-2 and TRBJ2-2 genes cover what lies past the CDR3, so the full variable domain is EAGVAQSPRYKIIEKRQSVAFWCNPISGHATLYWYQQILGQGPKLLIQFQNNGVVDDSQLPKDRFSAERLKGVDSTLKIQPAKLEDSAVYLCASSETSVNTGELFFGEGSRLTVL.